These 16 T cell receptor beta chains were sequenced from one sample in a study of blood T cell repertoires in COVID-19. Generated by immunoSEQ multiplex PCR, the TCRdb table keeps only in-frame clones and is missing some. In the table there are some 260,000 clones, about 90% of which are singletons. Sequencing input: peripheral blood. Receptors were obtained from a woman in her 70s with COVID-19, enrolled during active disease.

V is TRBV5-1 and J is TRBJ2-3, with 7 bases fitting TRBD2. The CDR3 length is 16 residues. V lost 2 bases, J lost 2 bases, and 8 bases stayed unmatched. CDR1 and CDR2 (germline): SGHRS, YFSETQ. CDR3 sequence reads: CASSFVASGDTDTQYF. For the CDR3, the DNA is TGCGCCAGCAGCTTCGTGGCTAGCGGAGACACAGATACGCAGTATTTT.

V usage is TRBV4-2 and J usage is TRBJ2-1; 9 bases line up with TRBD2. The germline V gene encodes CDR1 LGHNA and CDR2 YNFKEQ. The CDR3 extends over 13 amino acids. Trimming cost V 4 bases and J 5 bases; bases outside gene matches: 0. This CDR3 is CASSRLADNEQFF. CDR3 DNA: TGTGCCAGCAGCCGACTAGCGGACAATGAGCAGTTCTTC.

The chain combines TRBV7-2 with TRBJ1-1; maybe TRBD1 (6 bases). Germline V CDR1 and CDR2: SGHTA, FQGNSA. V was trimmed by 2 bases and J by 8 bases, leaving 24 bases between them. The CDR3 spans 17 residues. The CDR3 region has the DNA TGTGCCAGCAGCTTATTGGCCGTCTCGGGGGGGCAAAGGGAAGCTTTCTTT. Its protein product is CASSLLAVSGGQREAFF.

This clone was seen once. This sequence joins TRBV28 and TRBJ2-2; a weak D match, TRBD1 (6 bases). In germline, CDR1 is MDHEN, CDR2 SYDVKM. V shed 6 bases and J shed 2 bases, with 10 bases lying between them. The length of the CDR3 is 14 residues. CDR3 loop: CASRLDRNTGELFF. CDR3 DNA: TGTGCCAGCAGGTTGGACAGAAACACCGGGGAGCTGTTTTTT.

The sample holds one count of this clone. V gene TRBV28 combines with J gene TRBJ2-1, with TRBD1 identical over 8 bases. The CDR3 totals 14 residues. The V segment lost 7 bases and the J segment 2 bases; nucleotides outside the gene matches: 4. The germline V gene has CDR1 MDHEN and CDR2 SYDVKM. Here the CDR3 DNA reads TGTGCCAGCACCGTACAGGGGGCCTACAATGAGCAGTTCTTC. Protein sequence: CASTVQGAYNEQFF.

V is TRBV19 and J is TRBJ2-2; TRBD2 matches 7 bases. The V gene end was trimmed by 6 bases and the J gene end by 7 bases; junction bases not matched to a gene: 8. The CDR3 totals 14 residues. In germline, CDR1 is LNHDA, CDR2 SQIVND (reference sequence). The CDR3 loop reads CASRLTSPGGELFF. CDR3 DNA sequence: TGTGCCAGTAGGCTGACTAGCCCGGGCGGGGAGCTGTTTTTT.

This chain links TRBV11-3 with TRBJ1-4, with 8 bases aligning to TRBD1. Germline V gene data show CDR1 as SGHNT and CDR2 as YENEEA. The CDR3 extends over 16 amino acids. After removal of 5 bases from V and 7 bases from J, the junction contained 12 bases not matched to a gene. The CDR3 loop reads CASSPASGTGSEKLFF. DNA for the CDR3: TGTGCCAGCAGCCCTGCTTCCGGGACAGGTTCTGAAAAACTGTTTTTT.

Concerning this clone: The sample carries other DNA sequences with the same CDR3. The chain uses TRBV3-1 (or the pseudogene TRBV3-2) and TRBJ1-2; D not resolved. Trimming shortened V by 3 bases and J by 3 bases, and 5 bases separated the two germline ends. CDR3 length: 12 amino acids. The germline V gene encodes CDR1 LGHDT and CDR2 YNNKEL (reference sequence). CDR3 loop: CASSHRDYGYTF. Written as DNA, the CDR3 is TGTGCCAGCAGCCACCGGGACTATGGCTACACCTTC.

The chain combines TRBV5-1 with TRBJ1-4, with D unclear. Per germline, CDR1 SGHRS and CDR2 YFSETQ. The CDR3 extends over 14 amino acids. Trimming cost V 7 bases and J 0 bases, with 10 bases left between them. The CDR3, as DNA: TGCGCCAGCTCCCGGAGTGCAACTAATGAAAAACTGTTTTTT. This encodes CASSRSATNEKLFF.

J is TRBJ1-1 and V is TRBV23-1; D unclear. TRBV23-1 is labeled an ORF, and its function is uncertain. The CDR3 has 17 residues. Trimming shortened V by 6 bases and J by 1 base, and 21 bases separated the two germline ends. CDR3 protein: CASSRNGEGRTNTEAFF. In DNA, the CDR3 is TGCGCCAGCAGCCGAAATGGGGAGGGAAGGACGAACACTGAAGCTTTCTTT.

This clone was picked up one time. This chain uses TRBV11-2 with TRBJ1-1; 8 nucleotides align to TRBD1. The CDR3 runs to 14 residues. CDR1 and CDR2 from the germline V gene are SGHAT and FQNNGV. Trimming removed 5 bases from V and 7 bases from J; junction bases left unmatched: 9. The CDR3 sequence is CASSNSRGQVEAFF. In DNA form, the CDR3 reads TGTGCCAGCAGCAACAGCAGGGGGCAGGTTGAAGCTTTCTTT.

The V and J genes are TRBV21-1 and TRBJ2-7; the D call in the table, TRBD2, was not verified against the DNA. TRBV21-1 is designated a pseudogene. The CDR3 is 15 amino acids. The CDR3 sequence: CASSKELKASYEQYF. CDR3 in DNA: TGTGCCAGCAGCAAAGAATTAAAAGCCTCCTACGAGCAGTACTTC.

This chain joins TRBV20-1 and TRBJ2-7; D is unclear. Germline CDR1 reads DFQATT; CDR2 reads SNEGSKA (reference sequence). This CDR3 has 14 amino acids. V was shortened by 3 bases and J by 1 base, with 13 bases between the two germline ends. As DNA, the CDR3 is TGCAGTGCTAGTTTCTCGGCTAGGTCCTACGAGCAGTACTTC. It is translated as CSASFSARSYEQYF.

Notes on this clone: The junction does not match germline at one end; this may be a read error. This chain connects TRBV14 to TRBJ1-1; D is perhaps TRBD1 (5 bases). CDR3 length equals 13 residues. In germline, CDR1 is SGHDN, CDR2 FVKESK. CDR3 DNA: TGTGCCAGCAGTCAAGCACAGGTCACTGAAGCTTTCTTT. This encodes CASSQAQVTEAFF.

The chain carries TRBV27 and TRBJ1-5, with 7 bases aligning to TRBD1. There are 15 residues in the CDR3. V was pared by 5 bases and J by 3 bases, with 7 bases of the junction left unmatched. Germline V gene lookup returns CDR1 MNHEY and CDR2 SMNVEV (reference sequence). CDR3 DNA sequence: TGTGCCAGCAGTCCACGACAGGGCCACAATCAGCCCCAGCATTTT. This encodes CASSPRQGHNQPQHF.

The rearrangement uses TRBV28 and TRBJ2-1; D perhaps matches TRBD2 (6 bases). Trimming stripped 3 bases from V and 2 bases from J, with 11 bases between. This CDR3 contains 15 residues. Germline V gives CDR1 MDHEN, CDR2 SYDVKM. The CDR3 DNA sequence: TGTGCCAGCAGTTTTATGGGGGAGGCCTACAATGAGCAGTTCTTC. Its protein product is CASSFMGEAYNEQFF.